These T cell receptor beta chains were read from a single sample in a study of blood T cell repertoires in COVID-19. The repertoire was sequenced with immunoSEQ multiplex PCR; TCRdb's copy has only in-frame clones and lacks some. The sample carries 300,000 to 450,000 clones, 89% recorded once. Sequenced: peripheral blood. These receptors all stem from a woman aged 25-40 years with COVID-19, enrolled during active disease. CDR3s include the opening cysteine and the closing phenylalanine or tryptophan. D genes are given only for firm matches. For some rows the clone size is stated as once, few or many, or as a class when expanded; others skip it.

J: TRBJ1-4
D: TRBD1
size: NA
V: TRBV4-3
DNA: TGCGCCAGCAGCCAAGACCCGACAGGGGGGATTAATGAAAAACTGTTTTTT
CDR3: CASSQDPTGGINEKLFF

J: TRBJ1-1
D: TRBD1
size: NA
V: TRBV2
DNA: TGTGCCAGCAGGGTACAGGGGGCCCCTGAAGCTTTCTTT
CDR3: CASRVQGAPEAFF

J: TRBJ2-1
D: TRBD2
size: NA
V: TRBV7-9
DNA: TGTGCCAGCAGCTTAAGGTCTAGCGGGAGTACCTACAATGAGCAGTTCTTC
CDR3: CASSLRSSGSTYNEQFF

J: TRBJ2-1
D: NA
size: NA
V: TRBV6-5
DNA: TGTGCCAGCAGTTACGGATCGGGTGGTGAGCAGTTCTTC
CDR3: CASSYGSGGEQFF

J: TRBJ1-2
D: NA
size: NA
V: TRBV4-1
DNA: TGCGCCAGCAGCCCCCCCAGGGCGAGCGGCTACACCTTC
CDR3: CASSPPRASGYTF

J: TRBJ2-1
D: NA
size: NA
V: TRBV4-3
DNA: TGCGCCAGCAGCCAAGATATCTACAATGAGCAGTTCTTC
CDR3: CASSQDIYNEQFF

J: TRBJ2-5
D: TRBD2
size: once
V: TRBV28
DNA: TGTGCCAGCACCGGGGGGGCGCAAACCCAAGAGACCCAGTACTTC
CDR3: CASTGGAQTQETQYF

J: TRBJ2-3
D: TRBD2
size: NA
V: TRBV28
DNA: TGTGCCAGCAGTTTATACGAGGTGGCTAGCGGAACTGATACGCAGTATTTT
CDR3: CASSLYEVASGTDTQYF

J: TRBJ1-5
D: NA
size: NA
V: TRBV14
DNA: TGTGCCAGCAGCACGGGCAGGGCTCAGCCCCAGCATTTT
CDR3: CASSTGRAQPQHF

J: TRBJ1-5
D: NA
size: NA
V: TRBV28
DNA: TGTGCCAGCAGTCCTCTAGACCTCTCACCCCAGCATTTT
CDR3: CASSPLDLSPQHF

J: TRBJ1-6
D: TRBD1
size: NA
V: TRBV6-4
DNA: TGTGCCAGCAGCCTCCGGGACAGAGATAATTCACCCCTCCACTTT
CDR3: CASSLRDRDNSPLHF

J: TRBJ2-1
D: NA
size: once
V: TRBV5-1
DNA: TGCGCCAGCAGCTTGGAACTGCCCCCCTACAATGAGCAGTTCTTC
CDR3: CASSLELPPYNEQFF

J: TRBJ2-1
D: TRBD2
size: NA
V: TRBV15
DNA: TGTGCCACCAGCAGGTCGGGACTAGCGGGCGCCAATGAGCAGTTCTTC
CDR3: CATSRSGLAGANEQFF

J: TRBJ2-1
D: TRBD2
size: NA
V: TRBV9
DNA: TGTGCCAGCAGCGTTGGGACTAGCGGGAAGGGAGACAATGAGCAGTTCTTC
CDR3: CASSVGTSGKGDNEQFF

J: TRBJ2-5
D: NA
size: NA
V: TRBV11-3
DNA: TGTGCCAGCAGCTTAGCAGGCTCCGGGGGGACCCAGTACTTC
CDR3: CASSLAGSGGTQYF

J: TRBJ2-1
D: NA
size: NA
V: TRBV9
DNA: TGTGCCAGCAGCGTAGTTGCGGGCGGGCACAATGAGCAGTTCTTC
CDR3: CASSVVAGGHNEQFF

J: TRBJ1-1
D: NA
size: NA
V: TRBV19
DNA: TGTGCCAGTAGACTACAGGGGAACACTGAAGCTTTCTTT
CDR3: CASRLQGNTEAFF

J: TRBJ2-3
D: NA
size: NA
V: TRBV6-2/TRBV6-3
DNA: TGTGCCAGCAGTTCGGCAGGGAATAAGGCAGATACGCAGTATTTT
CDR3: CASSSAGNKADTQYF

J: TRBJ1-4
D: NA
size: few
V: TRBV4-3
DNA: TGCGCCAGCAGCCAAGATTACAGGGCTAATGAAAAACTGTTTTTT
CDR3: CASSQDYRANEKLFF

J: TRBJ2-5
D: TRBD2
size: NA
V: TRBV6-5
DNA: TGTGCCAGCAGTACTAGCGGGAAGATAGGGGCCCAGTACTTC
CDR3: CASSTSGKIGAQYF

J: TRBJ2-2
D: TRBD1
size: once
V: TRBV4-3
DNA: TGCGCCAGCAGCCAAGTCTTACAGGGGGCCGGCACCGGGGAGCTGTTTTTT
CDR3: CASSQVLQGAGTGELFF

J: TRBJ1-2
D: NA
size: many
V: TRBV28
DNA: TGTGCCAGCAGTTCCAGTCCCCCGAACTATGGCTACACCTTC
CDR3: CASSSSPPNYGYTF

J: TRBJ1-4
D: NA
size: NA
V: TRBV16
DNA: TGTGCCAGCAGCCAAGGCAGTTATGAAAAACTGTTTTTT
CDR3: CASSQGSYEKLFF

J: TRBJ2-4
D: NA
size: NA
V: TRBV25-1
DNA: TGTGCCAGCAGTGGGGACTTGGCCAAAAACATTCAGTACTTC
CDR3: CASSGDLAKNIQYF

J: TRBJ1-4
D: TRBD1
size: NA
V: TRBV19
DNA: TGTGCCAGTAGTATCGGGACAGGGTTGGGCGAAAAACTGTTTTTT
CDR3: CASSIGTGLGEKLFF

J: TRBJ2-1
D: NA
size: NA
V: TRBV7-2
DNA: TGTGCCAGCAGCCTTCCCTACAATGAGCAGTTCTTC
CDR3: CASSLPYNEQFF

J: TRBJ1-1
D: TRBD1
size: few
V: TRBV6-6
DNA: TGTGCCAGCAGTTACGGGACAGCAAACACTGAAGCTTTCTTT
CDR3: CASSYGTANTEAFF

J: TRBJ2-3
D: TRBD2
size: NA
V: TRBV27
DNA: TGTGCCAGCAATAGGGTAGCGGGGGGATTCACAGATACGCAGTATTTT
CDR3: CASNRVAGGFTDTQYF

J: TRBJ2-5
D: TRBD2
size: NA
V: TRBV30
DNA: TGTGCCTGGAGGACTAGCGGGTTCCAAGAGACCCAGTACTTC
CDR3: CAWRTSGFQETQYF

J: TRBJ2-3
D: NA
size: NA
V: TRBV29-1
DNA: TGCAGCGCTGAGACGGACAACACATATACGCAGTATTTT
CDR3: CSAETDNTYTQYF

J: TRBJ2-6
D: NA
size: once
V: TRBV7-2
DNA: TGTGCCAGCAGCTTAACTTCTGGGGCCAACGTCCTGACTTTC
CDR3: CASSLTSGANVLTF

J: TRBJ2-1
D: NA
size: NA
V: TRBV6-1
DNA: TGTGCCAGCAGTGAAGGGGGTCAAATAGGGGCCCAGAATGAGCAGTTCTTC
CDR3: CASSEGGQIGAQNEQFF

J: TRBJ2-3
D: TRBD2
size: once
V: TRBV9
DNA: TGTGCCAGCAGTCTTAGCGGGGGGGTGACAGATACGCAGTATTTT
CDR3: CASSLSGGVTDTQYF

J: TRBJ1-2
D: TRBD1
size: once
V: TRBV5-4
DNA: TGTGCCAGCAGCTTGGGACAGGGAAACGTTAACTATGGCTACACCTTC
CDR3: CASSLGQGNVNYGYTF

J: TRBJ2-1
D: NA
size: NA
V: TRBV5-1
DNA: TGCGCCACAGAGGAAGGCGGGGTGGAGAGTAATGAGCAGTTCTTC
CDR3: CATEEGGVESNEQFF

J: TRBJ2-7
D: TRBD1
size: once
V: TRBV5-1
DNA: TGCGCCAGCAGCCCGAACAGGGGGCCCTACGAGCAGTACTTC
CDR3: CASSPNRGPYEQYF

J: TRBJ2-1
D: TRBD1
size: NA
V: TRBV27
DNA: TGTGCCAGCAGTTTACCCCAAGCCGGGACAGGGTTGGCCAATGAGCAGTTCTTC
CDR3: CASSLPQAGTGLANEQFF

J: TRBJ1-4
D: TRBD1
size: NA
V: TRBV5-5
DNA: TGTGCCAGCAGCACCCTCGGACAGGGGAATGAAAAACTGTTTTTT
CDR3: CASSTLGQGNEKLFF

J: TRBJ2-4
D: TRBD2
size: NA
V: TRBV4-3
DNA: TGCGCCAGCAGCCAAGATCGAGCGGGGGGGAACATTCAGTACTTC
CDR3: CASSQDRAGGNIQYF

J: TRBJ1-2
D: NA
size: once
V: TRBV9
DNA: TGTGCCAGCAGCGTACTGGGAGGAGGCTACACCTTC
CDR3: CASSVLGGGYTF

J: TRBJ2-1
D: NA
size: NA
V: TRBV9
DNA: TGTGCCAGCACCTCCGGCTCCAGCGCTTCCTACAATGAGCAGTTCTTC
CDR3: CASTSGSSASYNEQFF

J: TRBJ1-1
D: TRBD1
size: once
V: TRBV6-6
DNA: TGTGCCAGCAGGGGGGGACAGGGGAACGCTGAAGCTTTCTTT
CDR3: CASRGGQGNAEAFF

J: TRBJ2-1
D: NA
size: NA
V: TRBV9
DNA: TGTGCCAGCAGCGTACGCGGGGAAGACTACAATGAGCAGTTCTTC
CDR3: CASSVRGEDYNEQFF

J: TRBJ2-7
D: TRBD1
size: NA
V: TRBV5-1
DNA: TGCGCCAGCAGCTGGGACAGGGAACACGAGCAGTACTTC
CDR3: CASSWDREHEQYF

J: TRBJ1-2
D: TRBD1
size: NA
V: TRBV10-3
DNA: TGTGCCATCAGACCGGGACAGGGGGAGAATGGCTACACCTTC
CDR3: CAIRPGQGENGYTF

J: TRBJ1-2
D: TRBD1
size: NA
V: TRBV14
DNA: TGTGCCAGCAGCCCCCGGGACAGGGGGCGCGTTGGCTATGGCTACACCTTC
CDR3: CASSPRDRGRVGYGYTF

J: TRBJ2-3
D: NA
size: NA
V: TRBV3-1/TRBV3-2
DNA: TGTGCCAGCAGCCAAGAACCGGGTGGGTCAGATACGCAGTATTTT
CDR3: CASSQEPGGSDTQYF

J: TRBJ2-5
D: TRBD1
size: NA
V: TRBV5-8
DNA: TGTGCCAGCAGCTTGGGGGACAGGGTGGGAGAGACCCAGTACTTC
CDR3: CASSLGDRVGETQYF

J: TRBJ1-3
D: TRBD1
size: NA
V: TRBV28
DNA: TGTGCCAGCAGTTTACCAGGGGGCTTTGGAAACACCATATATTTT
CDR3: CASSLPGGFGNTIYF

J: TRBJ1-5
D: TRBD1
size: NA
V: TRBV28
DNA: TGTGCCAGCAGTGCGACAGGGCGTCGCAATCAGCCCCAGCATTTT
CDR3: CASSATGRRNQPQHF

J: TRBJ1-5
D: TRBD1
size: once
V: TRBV6-6
DNA: TGTGCCAGCGGACGACAGGGGACTCAGCCCCAGCATTTT
CDR3: CASGRQGTQPQHF

J: TRBJ2-5
D: NA
size: NA
V: TRBV2
DNA: TGTGCCAGCAGGGGCACAGGTTATCAAGAGACCCAGTACTTC
CDR3: CASRGTGYQETQYF

J: TRBJ1-6
D: NA
size: NA
V: TRBV28
DNA: TGTGCCAGCAGTCGGGACTTCGAATCTTCACCCCTCCACTTT
CDR3: CASSRDFESSPLHF

J: TRBJ2-7
D: NA
size: NA
V: TRBV11-1
DNA: TGTGCCAGCAGCCCGCGCCGGACATATGCCACCTACGAGCAGTACTTC
CDR3: CASSPRRTYATYEQYF

J: TRBJ1-3
D: NA
size: NA
V: TRBV7-9
DNA: TGTGCCAGCAGCGCCCGCAGGGGAAACACCATATATTTT
CDR3: CASSARRGNTIYF